This T cell receptor beta chain was captured in a study of cytomegalovirus exposure and HLA in healthy donors. The study, taken as a whole, reports: Accurate prediction of HLA-A and HLA-B alleles (for most subjects) was reportedly achieved from TCR beta sequences. There were some public TCRs occurring in many donors, but most TCR sequences were rare.

Trimming left V 5 bases short and J 1 base short, with 8 bases between. The CDR3 length is 13 residues. Germline V lookup: CDR1 MNHEY, CDR2 SVGAGI. This clone was found a few times. Its antigen remains unknown. Primers: 60 Vbeta forward and 13 Jbeta reverse. Assay used: immunoSEQ multiplex PCR; TCRdb lists only in-frame clones, some missing. The sample lists some 200,000 clones; about 80% were seen once. The chain links TRBV6-5 to TRBJ1-1; D call uncertain. The receptor was isolated from a girl aged 10-17 years in good health and CMV-seronegative. Material for sequencing was PBMCs. Here the CDR3 DNA reads TGTGCCAGCAGTCGAATAGCGAACACTGAAGCTTTCTTT. Translating gives CASSRIANTEAFF.